The present T cell receptor beta chain was sequenced within a study of T cell responses to AZD1222 COVID-19 vaccine. Study-level points and caveats: Repertoires were obtained solely post-peak T cell response. Seropositive status at baseline applied to only 5 or 6 AZD1222 recipients. A mostly white British donor set with more females was recruited, and clonal diversity was possibly underestimated.

Per the germline V gene, CDR1 is SGHVS and CDR2 is FQNEAQ. V was pared by 3 bases and J by 6 bases, with 24 bases between. The CDR3 totals 18 residues. TCRdb's copy holds only in-frame clones and misses some; the assay was immunoSEQ multiplex PCR. The sample records some 64,000 clones, roughly nine tenths being singletons. This clone showed up just once. Its antigen is as yet unknown. The sequenced sample was peripheral blood, obtained on day 0 of AZD1222 vaccination. V gene TRBV7-8 combines with J gene TRBJ2-1; D might be TRBD1 or TRBD2, each matching 6 bases. The sequence came from an adult in good health. The CDR3 loop reads CASSLGGSGVFKGNEQFF. The CDR3, as DNA: TGTGCCAGCAGCTTGGGAGGATCAGGGGTTTTTAAGGGCAATGAGCAGTTCTTC. Complete variable domain (other parts from reference TRBV7-8 and TRBJ2-1): GAGVSQSPRYKVAKRGQDVALRCDPISGHVSLFWYQQALGQGPEFLTYFQNEAQLDKSGLPSDRFFAERPEGSVSTLKIQRTQQEDSAVYLCASSLGGSGVFKGNEQFFGPGTRLTVL.